The clone carrying this T cell receptor (beta chain) was seen a few times. Antigen unknown. Disease duration was under 3 months in the ophthalmopathy patients, who also had a Clinical Activity Score of at least 3 and a NOSPECS grade of at least 4. A roughly 9.3 ml volume of fresh peripheral blood provided the PBMCs. These data come from a study of T cells in Graves' hyperthyroidism and ophthalmopathy. Amplification targeted TCR beta CDR3 regions from RNA transcripts. The primer set for the first-round RT-PCR of the TCR CDR3 was HTBI. MiXCR was run by TCRdb on the multiplex PCR reads, yielding one entry per CDR3 protein. The sample holds 350,000 to 400,000 distinct CDR3 sequences, around 18% seen once. General study results and limits: In the blood, most expanded thyroid clonotypes above 0.001 appeared as well. The model's output predicted ophthalmopathy at a median of around 7 months prior to onset.

This CDR3 contains 14 residues. V lost 6 bases to trimming and J lost 2 bases; unmatched junction nucleotides: 3. Germline V CDR1 and CDR2: MNHEY, SMNVEV (reference sequence). The clonotype originates from a young man with Graves' ophthalmopathy. J is TRBJ1-2 and V is TRBV27; 10 bases are a match to TRBD1. The sequencing sample was made of blood. As DNA, the CDR3 is TGTGCCAGCAGACGGGACAGGGGAAACTATGGCTACACCTTC. It encodes CASRRDRGNYGYTF.